This passage covers 20 T cell receptor beta chains from one sample sequenced in a study of blood T cell repertoires in COVID-19. The method was immunoSEQ multiplex PCR; TCRdb's version includes in-frame clones alone and lacks a portion of them. Of more than 250,000 clones in the sample, approximately 90% are singletons; the top ten hold roughly 6%. The sequencing input was peripheral blood. The receptors stem from a woman between 50 and 59 years old with COVID-19, enrolled during active disease.

This clone was observed a single time. The rearrangement joins TRBV18 to TRBJ2-2; D is possibly TRBD1 (6 bases). The V end lost 6 bases, the J end lost 6 bases, and 11 bases lay between the germline ends. CDR3 size: 13 residues. Germline CDR1 and CDR2: KGHSH and LQKENI. The CDR3 loop is CASSPNRAGELFF. CDR3 nucleotide sequence: TGTGCCAGCTCTCCAAACAGGGCCGGGGAGCTGTTTTTT.

The gene calls are TRBV3-1 (or the pseudogene TRBV3-2) and TRBJ2-2; D may be TRBD2 (6 bases). Trimming took off 6 bases at V and 7 bases at J, with 15 bases between the two ends. There are 14 residues in the CDR3. Germline V gene lookup returns CDR1 LGHDT and CDR2 YNNKEL (reference sequence). The CDR3 reads CASRRLVIGGELFF. The CDR3 region has the DNA TGTGCCAGCAGACGACTAGTAATAGGCGGGGAGCTGTTTTTT.

V usage is TRBV15 and J usage is TRBJ1-5; D is uncertain. Trimming took off 5 bases at V and 0 bases at J, with 11 bases between the two ends. The germline gives CDR1 LNHNV, CDR2 YYDKDF (reference sequence). The CDR3 sequence is 15 residues long. CDR3 nucleotides: TGTGCCACCAGCCAAGACAAACGTAGCAATCAGCCCCAGCATTTT. This sequence encodes CATSQDKRSNQPQHF.

The V gene is TRBV18, the J gene TRBJ1-2, with a possible D match to TRBD1 (6 bases). The V gene lost 3 bases and the J gene lost 7 bases, with 15 bases spanning the gap. This CDR3 contains 14 residues. Germline V gene lookup returns CDR1 KGHSH and CDR2 LQKENI. The CDR3 protein is CASSPTAGAIGYTF. Written as DNA, the CDR3 is TGTGCCAGCTCACCGACGGCAGGGGCTATTGGCTACACCTTC.

The chain combines TRBV27 with TRBJ2-7, with TRBD2 identical over 9 bases. Germline V gene data show CDR1 as MNHEY and CDR2 as SMNVEV (reference sequence). This CDR3 region has 13 residues. With 6 bases clipped from V and 3 bases from J, the junction kept 3 bases outside the gene matches. CDR3: CASRTSGLYEQYF. The CDR3 bases are TGTGCCAGCAGGACTAGCGGACTCTACGAGCAGTACTTC.

This chain uses TRBV19 with TRBJ1-2, with 12 bases fitting TRBD1. CDR1 is LNHDA, CDR2 SQIVND, per germline (reference sequence). V was clipped by 4 bases and J by 7 bases; unmatched bases: 4. This CDR3 is built from 14 residues. This chain's CDR3 is CASSTGQGAIGYTF. As DNA, the CDR3 is TGTGCCAGTAGTACGGGACAGGGGGCTATTGGCTACACCTTC. Combining the CDR3 with reference TRBV19 and TRBJ1-2 gives the whole variable domain DGGITQSPKYLFRKEGQNVTLSCEQNLNHDAMYWYRQDPGQGLRLIYYSQIVNDFQKGDIAEGYSVSREKKESFPLTVTSAQKNPTAFYLCASSTGQGAIGYTFGSGTRLTVV.

V gene TRBV6-1 combines with J gene TRBJ1-6, with 7 positions matching TRBD1. V shed 2 bases and J 7 bases; nucleotides not matched to a gene: 5. In germline, CDR1 is MNHNS, CDR2 SASEGT. This CDR3 is 15 amino acids long. This CDR3 is CASSEIFRGNSPLHF. The CDR3 region has the DNA TGTGCCAGCAGTGAAATTTTCAGGGGGAATTCACCCCTCCACTTT.

V gene TRBV5-1 combines with J gene TRBJ2-1; 9 positions match TRBD2. The CDR3 loop spans 15 amino acids. V dropped 1 base and J dropped 8; count of bases not matched to a gene: 7. Germline V CDR1 and CDR2: SGHRS, YFSETQ. The CDR3 protein is CASSLQSGRMDEQFF. The CDR3 DNA sequence: TGCGCCAGCAGCTTGCAAAGCGGGAGGATGGATGAGCAGTTCTTC.

The chain is built from TRBV7-2 and TRBJ2-1; the D gene is possibly TRBD1 (5 bases). Germline V gene lookup returns CDR1 SGHTA and CDR2 FQGNSA. The CDR3 extends over 15 amino acids. The ends were cut back, 3 bases at V and 8 bases at J, with 17 bases in the middle. The CDR3 sequence: CASSFQLPPRDEQFF. In nucleotides, the CDR3 is TGTGCCAGCAGCTTCCAATTGCCCCCCAGGGATGAGCAGTTCTTC.

The rearrangement joins TRBV30 to TRBJ1-2; possibly TRBD1 for D (6 bases). The V gene lost 4 bases and the J gene lost 5 bases, with 14 bases spanning the gap. Germline CDR1 is GTSNPN and CDR2 is SVGIG (reference sequence). The CDR3 runs to 13 residues. CDR3 loop: CAWTGGNYYGYTF. CDR3 nucleotides: TGTGCCTGGACGGGGGGCAATTATTATGGCTACACCTTC.

This chain links TRBV3-1 (or the pseudogene TRBV3-2) with TRBJ2-1, with 9 bases identical to TRBD2. The CDR3 is made up of 18 amino acids. The trim removed 0 bases at V and 3 bases at J, leaving 9 bases unmatched. CDR1 is LGHDT and CDR2 is YNNKEL in the germline V gene (reference sequence). The CDR3 nucleotides read TGTGCCAGCAGCCAAGATGCGAGCGGGAGGTATGGCTACAATGAGCAGTTCTTC. Translation gives CASSQDASGRYGYNEQFF.

The V gene is TRBV28, the J gene TRBJ1-5; a weak D match, TRBD1 (5 bases). This CDR3 comprises 16 residues. CDR1 MDHEN and CDR2 SYDVKM come from the germline V gene. V was cut by 7 bases and J by 5 bases, with 21 bases left in between. DNA of the CDR3: TGTGCCAGCACCACCCCCCGGGGGGGGGTGTATCAGCCCCAGCATTTT. Protein sequence: CASTTPRGGVYQPQHF.

V is TRBV3-1 (or the pseudogene TRBV3-2) and J is TRBJ2-1; a weak D match, TRBD2 (5 bases). V shed 5 bases and J shed 4 bases, with 9 bases lying between them. The length of the CDR3 is 13 residues. The germline CDR1 and CDR2 sequences are LGHDT and YNNKEL (reference sequence). The CDR3 nucleotides are TGTGCCAGCAGCGGACTGGGTTACAATGAGCAGTTCTTC. It codes for CASSGLGYNEQFF.

This chain uses TRBV18 with TRBJ2-2, with a possible D match to TRBD1 (6 bases). This CDR3 is 16 amino acids long. V was pared by 3 bases and J by 4 bases, with 15 bases between. CDR1 and CDR2 (germline): KGHSH, LQKENI. CDR3 sequence (DNA): TGTGCCAGCTCACCGAGGGGGTCCTATGGCACCGGGGAGCTGTTTTTT. Encoded protein: CASSPRGSYGTGELFF.

J is TRBJ1-2 and V is TRBV7-9, with unresolved D. V was clipped by 1 base and J by 3 bases, with 6 bases between them. This CDR3 contains 13 residues. Per germline, CDR1 SEHNR and CDR2 FQNEAQ (reference sequence). The CDR3 here is CASSLGGYYGYTF. The CDR3 coding sequence is TGTGCCAGCAGCTTAGGAGGGTACTATGGCTACACCTTC.

The chain joins TRBV7-3 to TRBJ1-1, with 9 bases identical to TRBD1. The CDR3 covers 14 residues. The V gene's germline CDR1 is SGHTA and CDR2 FQGTGA. V was pared by 5 bases and J by 4 bases, with 5 bases of the junction left unmatched. The CDR3 region is CASSIDRGSTEAFF. As DNA, the CDR3 is TGTGCCAGCAGCATAGACAGGGGGAGCACTGAAGCTTTCTTT. The variable domain in full, with the rest retrieved from reference TRBV7-3 and TRBJ1-1, is GAGVSQTPSNKVTEKGKYVELRCDPISGHTALYWYRQSLGQGPEFLIYFQGTGAADDSGLPNDRFFAVRPEGSVSTLKIQRTERGDSAVYLCASSIDRGSTEAFFGQGTRLTVV.

The rearrangement links TRBV3-1 (or the pseudogene TRBV3-2) to TRBJ2-3, with 12 nucleotides matching TRBD2. Germline V CDR1 and CDR2: LGHDT, YNNKEL (reference sequence). This CDR3 region has 17 residues. V shed 2 bases and J 5 bases; nucleotides not matched to a gene: 8. As DNA, the CDR3 is TGTGCCAGCAGCCAACTAGGGACTAGCGGGTGGATAGATACGCAGTATTTT. Protein product: CASSQLGTSGWIDTQYF.

The chain recombines TRBV7-2 with TRBJ1-1, with 7 bases fitting TRBD1. V was clipped by 3 bases and J by 4 bases; unmatched bases: 8. Germline V lookup: CDR1 SGHTA, CDR2 FQGNSA. The CDR3 contains 15 residues. The CDR3 nucleotides are TGTGCCAGCAGCTTTAGTTCACAGGGGAGCACTGAAGCTTTCTTT. Amino acid sequence: CASSFSSQGSTEAFF.

V and J are TRBV20-1 and TRBJ2-5, with D possibly matching TRBD2 (5 bases). V was trimmed by 3 bases and J by 0 bases, leaving 8 bases between them. CDR3 length: 13 residues. Germline V gene lookup returns CDR1 DFQATT and CDR2 SNEGSKA (reference sequence). For the CDR3, the DNA is TGCAGTGCTAGTAAGCGGAACCAAGAGACCCAGTACTTC. It codes for CSASKRNQETQYF.

The chain joins TRBV6-5 to TRBJ2-6; a possible D gene is TRBD2 (5 bases). The CDR3 is 15 residues long. Trimming pared 6 bases from V and 0 bases from J, leaving 9 bases between. Germline V gene data show CDR1 as MNHEY and CDR2 as SVGAGI. The CDR3 spells CASRPLASGANVLTF. DNA of the CDR3: TGTGCCAGCAGGCCTCTAGCCTCTGGGGCCAACGTCCTGACTTTC.